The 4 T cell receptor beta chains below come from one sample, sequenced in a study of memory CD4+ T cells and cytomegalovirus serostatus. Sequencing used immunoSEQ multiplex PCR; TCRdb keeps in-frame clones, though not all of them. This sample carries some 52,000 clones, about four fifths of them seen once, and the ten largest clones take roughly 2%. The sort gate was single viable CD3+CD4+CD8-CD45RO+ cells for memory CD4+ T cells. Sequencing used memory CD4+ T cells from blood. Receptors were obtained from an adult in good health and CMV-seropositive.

The CDR3 sequence is CASSDLREVHGELFF. Here the CDR3 DNA reads TGTGCCAGCAGTGATCTGCGGGAGGTTCACGGGGAGCTGTTTTTT. The chain is built from TRBV2 and TRBJ2-2; TRBD2 agrees at 8 bases. The CDR3 is 15 amino acids. The V gene end was trimmed by 3 bases and the J gene end by 7 bases; junction bases not matched to a gene: 7. Germline V gives CDR1 SNHLY, CDR2 FYNNEI.

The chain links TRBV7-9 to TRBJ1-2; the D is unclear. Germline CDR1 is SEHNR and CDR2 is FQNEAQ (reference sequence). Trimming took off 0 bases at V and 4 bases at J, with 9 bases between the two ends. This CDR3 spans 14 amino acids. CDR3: CASSLAAGIYGYTF. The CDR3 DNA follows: TGTGCCAGCAGCTTAGCGGCCGGCATCTATGGCTACACCTTC.

The CDR3 protein is CASMIGRSSYNEQFF. The CDR3 DNA sequence: TGTGCCAGCATGATCGGCAGGAGCTCCTACAATGAGCAGTTCTTC. The chain is built from TRBV6-5 and TRBJ2-1; D is undetermined. CDR3 length: 15 amino acids. The germline gives CDR1 MNHEY, CDR2 SVGAGI. Trimming pared 7 bases from V and 0 bases from J, leaving 13 bases between.

The CDR3 bases are TGCGCCAGCAGCCAAGCGGGGGTTCGCGAAAAACTGTTTTTT. As protein: CASSQAGVREKLFF. This chain joins TRBV4-3 and TRBJ1-4, with a weak D call TRBD1 (5 bases). The CDR3 runs 14 residues. With 1 base removed from V and 8 bases from J, the gap between germline ends came to 11 bases. Germline V gene lookup returns CDR1 LGHNA and CDR2 YSLEER.